The source of this TCR beta chain is a study of Ad26.COV2.S vaccination and SARS-CoV-2 variants. The germline V gene encodes CDR1 MNHEY and CDR2 SVGAGI. V dropped 7 bases and J dropped 6 bases, with 10 bases sitting between them. The CDR3 has 13 residues. A remark on this clone: Its antigen is not known.

Using immunoSEQ multiplex PCR, the repertoire was profiled, and TCRdb retains in-frame clones only, with some absent. The sample has under 150,000 clones, about nine tenths seen once. General study points: The breadth of spike-specific CD8+ and CD4+ T cell responses after vaccination was reportedly substantial. Participants in the vaccine arm had higher spike-specific TCR breadth; placebo recipients had lower. Comparable non-spike TCR breadth was observed in vaccine and placebo recipients.

The sample consisted of peripheral blood, taken after recovery from COVID-19. This clonotype originated in a human donor who had recovered from COVID-19. The rearrangement uses TRBV6-5 and TRBJ1-6; D not resolved. The CDR3 region is CASIGVTNSPLHF. CDR3 sequence (DNA): TGTGCCAGCATCGGGGTAACTAATTCACCCCTCCACTTT.